The 6 T cell receptor beta chains reported below all come from one sample, sequenced in a study of cytotoxic CD8 clonotypes in ibrutinib-treated CLL. Produced via immunoSEQ multiplex PCR; TCRdb's table is partial and in-frame only. The table includes about 200,000 clones, over 60% detected once. Sequencing used PBMCs, obtained after 24 months of ibrutinib treatment. The receptors stem from a human donor with chronic lymphocytic leukemia.

This clone was seen only a few times. The genes are TRBV11-3 and TRBJ2-7; 8 bases line up with TRBD2. The junction had 2 bases not matched to a gene; V was cut back by 1 base and J by 6 bases. CDR1 is SGHNT, CDR2 YENEEA, per germline. The CDR3 spans 13 residues. The DNA of the CDR3 is TGTGCCAGCAGCTTAGGAGCGGGAGCCGAGCAGTACTTC. This encodes CASSLGAGAEQYF.

The chain is built from TRBV28 and TRBJ2-2; D is perhaps TRBD1 or TRBD2 (5 bases each). Germline V gene sequence: CDR1 MDHEN, CDR2 SYDVKM. The V end lost 6 bases, the J end lost 4 bases, and 30 bases lay between the germline ends. The CDR3 is 20 amino acids. The CDR3 sequence: CASSPPAGTRPGLRTGELFF. The CDR3 coding sequence is TGTGCCAGCAGCCCCCCGGCAGGGACGCGCCCAGGACTCCGCACCGGGGAGCTGTTTTTT.

The chain carries TRBV7-9 and TRBJ1-1, with no clear D. Germline V CDR1 and CDR2: SEHNR, FQNEAQ (reference sequence). There are 12 residues in the CDR3. V lost 6 bases to trimming and J lost 1 base, with 6 bases between them. This CDR3 reads CASSVSNTEAFF. The CDR3 bases are TGTGCCAGCAGTGTCTCGAACACTGAAGCTTTCTTT.

V and J are TRBV2 and TRBJ2-7; TRBD1 might be the D (6 bases). CDR1 is SNHLY and CDR2 is FYNNEI in the germline V gene. The CDR3 length is 14 residues. Trimming shortened V by 3 bases and J by 6 bases, and 15 bases separated the two germline ends. In DNA form, the CDR3 reads TGTGCCAGCAGTGAGTCGACACAGGGCGTCGAGCAGTACTTC. Its translation is CASSESTQGVEQYF.

The chain employs TRBV29-1 and TRBJ2-1; TRBD2 is a possible D gene (5 bases). The germline V and J ends were trimmed by 3 bases and 3 bases, with 6 bases remaining between them. The length of the CDR3 is 12 residues. The germline V gene encodes CDR1 SQVTM and CDR2 ANQGSEA. The CDR3 here is CSVERDYNEQFF. Here the CDR3 DNA reads TGCAGCGTTGAGAGGGACTACAATGAGCAGTTCTTC.

This chain joins TRBV13 and TRBJ2-5; 8 bases align to TRBD2. The CDR3 spans 14 residues. CDR1 and CDR2 from the germline V gene are PRHDT and FYEKMQ (reference sequence). Unmatched junction bases numbered 7, after V lost 5 bases and J lost 5 bases. This chain's CDR3 is CASSAPGLGETQYF. The DNA of the CDR3 is TGTGCCAGCAGCGCACCGGGACTAGGGGAGACCCAGTACTTC.